This TCR beta chain was captured in a study of CD8 T cells in ankylosing spondylitis. Libraries of TCR beta came from quantitative 5'-RACE with molecular barcodes. TCRdb re-called the 5' RACE reads through MiXCR, storing one row per CDR3 protein. The sample has roughly 38,000 distinct CDR3 sequences; about 3% are singletons. Germline V CDR1 and CDR2: SGDLS, YYNGEE. V was shortened by 0 bases and J by 4 bases, with 11 bases between the two germline ends. This CDR3 contains 15 residues. This clonotype came up many times. The antigen is undetermined. General study findings and limits: Previously reported in reactive arthritis synovial fluid and blood were some of the motif variants. Ankylosing spondylitis blood seemed to carry a telltale TCR beta motif made of several highly homologous variants. Disease-linked clones reportedly concentrated significantly in matched ankylosing spondylitis synovial fluid.

The chain joins TRBV9 to TRBJ2-1; D call uncertain. Sequences were obtained from blood, either unsorted or a sorted T cell fraction (not recorded which). The sequence derives from a male donor with ankylosing spondylitis or in good health (not recorded which). In nucleotides, the CDR3 is TGTGCCAGCAGCGTAGGGGCGCTTGGGTACAATGAGCAGTTCTTC. The encoded protein is CASSVGALGYNEQFF.